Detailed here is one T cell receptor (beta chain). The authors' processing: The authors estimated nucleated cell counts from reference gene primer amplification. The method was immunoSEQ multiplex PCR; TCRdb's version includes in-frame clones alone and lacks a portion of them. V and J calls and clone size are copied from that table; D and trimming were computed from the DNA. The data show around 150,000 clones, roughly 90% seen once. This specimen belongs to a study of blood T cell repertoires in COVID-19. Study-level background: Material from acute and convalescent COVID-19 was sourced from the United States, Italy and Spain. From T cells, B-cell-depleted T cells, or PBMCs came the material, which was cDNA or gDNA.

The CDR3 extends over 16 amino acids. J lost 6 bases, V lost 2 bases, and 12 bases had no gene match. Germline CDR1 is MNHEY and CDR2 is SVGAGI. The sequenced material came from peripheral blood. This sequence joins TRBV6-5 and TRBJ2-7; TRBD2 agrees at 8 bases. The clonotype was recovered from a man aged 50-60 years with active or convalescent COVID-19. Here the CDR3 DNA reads TGTGCCAGCAGTTACCGCGGGTTAGCGGGACCCTCCGAGCAGTACTTC. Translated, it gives CASSYRGLAGPSEQYF.